These 4 T cell receptor beta chains originate from one sample sequenced in a study of shared clonotypes between healthy human individuals. CD45RO-negative CD8 cells positively selected for CCR7 made up the naive population, which excluded terminally differentiated effector memory CD45RA+ cells. This table comes from immunoSEQ multiplex PCR, and its TCRdb copy is limited to in-frame clones, with some not included. The repertoire holds about 2.1 million clones, with 90% to 95% as singletons. The sample consisted of naive CD8+ T cells from PBMCs. These receptors came from a man between 18 and 29 years old in good health. Some clones in this sample may be carry-over from other donors' samples.

Details on this clone: Other DNA sequences in the sample encode the same CDR3. The V call is TRBV5-6, the J call TRBJ2-7, with D unresolved. CDR1 and CDR2 from the germline V gene are SGHDT and YYEEEE. Between the trimmed V and J ends, which lost 0 bases and 1 base, there was a span of 8 bases. The CDR3 covers 14 residues. CDR3: CASSLGVGSYEQYF. The CDR3 nucleotides read TGTGCCAGCAGCTTGGGGGTAGGATCCTACGAGCAGTACTTC.

V is TRBV30 and J is TRBJ2-1, with 10 positions matching TRBD1. In germline, CDR1 is GTSNPN, CDR2 SVGIG (reference sequence). This CDR3 has 13 residues. With 8 bases clipped from V and 8 bases from J, the junction kept 9 bases outside the gene matches. CDR3 nucleotides: TGTGCCGCCCAGACAGGGGGCCTCGATGAGCAGTTCTTC. This encodes CAAQTGGLDEQFF.

This chain uses TRBV27 with TRBJ2-3; D is uncertain. Germline V lookup: CDR1 MNHEY, CDR2 SMNVEV (reference sequence). The CDR3 has 12 amino acids. Trimming shortened V by 5 bases and J by 2 bases, and 5 bases separated the two germline ends. The CDR3 DNA follows: TGTGCCAGCAGTCAAAACACAGATACGCAGTATTTT. It encodes CASSQNTDTQYF.

V usage is TRBV5-1 and J usage is TRBJ2-3, with 11 bases that match TRBD1. Germline V gives CDR1 SGHRS, CDR2 YFSETQ. The CDR3 contains 15 residues. After removal of 4 bases from V and 3 bases from J, the junction contained 4 bases not matched to a gene. The CDR3, as DNA: TGCGCCAGCAGCGACGGACAGGGGGCAACAGATACGCAGTATTTT. Translated, it gives CASSDGQGATDTQYF.